This T cell receptor (beta chain) was found in a study of CD8 T cells in ankylosing spondylitis. Findings and caveats of the study: Reportedly, disease-linked clones are significantly enriched in ankylosing spondylitis patients' matched synovial fluid. Earlier authors reported some of these motif variants in reactive arthritis synovial fluid and blood.

In making TCR beta libraries, quantitative 5'-RACE with molecular barcodes was used. Via MiXCR, TCRdb re-called the 5' RACE reads, giving one row per CDR3 protein. The profile covers 150,000 to 200,000 distinct CDR3 sequences, with 9.5% to 15% appearing a single time and 16% taken by the ten largest. V was pared by 4 bases and J by 2 bases, with 12 bases between. The CDR3 spans 15 residues. Germline V gene data show CDR1 as SGHVS and CDR2 as FQNEAQ. Regarding this clonotype: Its antigen remains unidentified.

The sample was blood, either unsorted or a sorted T cell fraction (not recorded which). The clonotype originates from a male donor with ankylosing spondylitis or in good health (not recorded which). The chain carries TRBV7-8 and TRBJ2-1; possible D gene TRBD2, 5 bases. CDR3 sequence (DNA): TGTGCCAGCAGCTCTACATTACTAGCCTACAATGAGCAGTTCTTC. Translating it yields CASSSTLLAYNEQFF. Looking up the rest from reference TRBV7-8 and TRBJ2-1 gives the full variable domain: GAGVSQSPRYKVAKRGQDVALRCDPISGHVSLFWYQQALGQGPEFLTYFQNEAQLDKSGLPSDRFFAERPEGSVSTLKIQRTQQEDSAVYLCASSSTLLAYNEQFFGPGTRLTVL.